These 5 T cell receptor beta chains were sequenced from one sample in a study of blood T cell repertoires in COVID-19. TCRdb's table, derived via immunoSEQ multiplex PCR, lists solely in-frame clones and lacks some. The sample lists 70,000 to 100,000 clones; roughly 80% were seen once. Input material: peripheral blood. The receptors were sampled from a woman aged 80 or over with acute or convalescent COVID-19.

This sequence joins TRBV9 and TRBJ1-3; D unresolved. The CDR3 runs 14 residues. Per the germline V gene, CDR1 is SGDLS and CDR2 is YYNGEE. The V end was cut by 0 bases, the J end by 0 bases, with 4 bases between. The CDR3 DNA reads as TGTGCCAGCAGCGTAGTCTCCTCTGGAAACACCATATATTTT. Amino acid sequence: CASSVVSSGNTIYF.

The table lists this clone with a count of one. The chain recombines TRBV18 with TRBJ2-4; possible D gene TRBD2, 5 bases. The CDR3 covers 15 residues. From germline, CDR1 is KGHSH and CDR2 LQKENI. Trimming pared 5 bases from V and 0 bases from J, leaving 11 bases between. The CDR3 protein is CASSLDGLAKNIQYF. DNA of the CDR3: TGTGCCAGCTCATTGGACGGACTAGCCAAAAACATTCAGTACTTC.

The table lists this clone with a few counts. The chain uses TRBV5-4 and TRBJ1-1; D is uncertain. This CDR3 comprises 14 residues. Per the germline V gene, CDR1 is SGHNT and CDR2 is YYREEE (reference sequence). Trimming cost V 0 bases and J 0 bases, with 6 bases left between them. The CDR3 here is CASSLVGMNTEAFF. The CDR3 nucleotides are TGTGCCAGCAGCTTGGTCGGGATGAACACTGAAGCTTTCTTT.

This clone was observed a handful of times. V gene TRBV7-2 combines with J gene TRBJ2-7; 9 nucleotides line up with TRBD2. J lost 10 bases, V lost 5 bases, and 3 bases had no gene match. Germline-derived CDR1 and CDR2 are SGHTA and FQGNSA. The CDR3 covers 11 residues. The CDR3 sequence: CASSNSGGQYF. The CDR3 DNA follows: TGTGCCAGCAGCAATAGCGGGGGACAGTACTTC.

The rearrangement links TRBV18 to TRBJ1-1; 8 nucleotides align to TRBD1. This CDR3 comprises 15 residues. Trimming removed 3 bases from V and 5 bases from J; junction bases left unmatched: 8. CDR1 and CDR2 from the germline V gene are KGHSH and LQKENI. The CDR3 nucleotides read TGTGCCAGCTCACCGCAGGGGGCGAGTAGAACTGAAGCTTTCTTT. Translation gives CASSPQGASRTEAFF. Full variable domain (remainder filled in from reference TRBV18 and TRBJ1-1): NAGVMQNPRHLVRRRGQEARLRCSPMKGHSHVYWYRQLPEEGLKFMVYLQKENIIDESGMPKERFSAEFPKEGPSILRIQQVVRGDSAAYFCASSPQGASRTEAFFGQGTRLTVV.